What follows are 28 T cell receptor beta chains derived from one specimen sequenced in a study of shared clonotypes between healthy human individuals. Some clones are missing from TCRdb's copy, which holds only in-frame ones; the method was immunoSEQ multiplex PCR. This table holds approximately 350,000 clones, 74% found once. Sequencing was performed on memory CD4+ T cells sorted from blood. As for subset: CD45RA-negative fraction. The receptors were sampled from a man aged 25-40 years in good health.

The V gene is TRBV7-9, the J gene TRBJ2-4; 8 nucleotides agree with TRBD2. Germline V gene sequence: CDR1 SEHNR, CDR2 FQNEAQ (reference sequence). CDR3 size: 17 residues. V trimming: 4 bases; J trimming: 0 bases; junction bases outside the gene matches: 8. DNA for the CDR3: TGTGCCAGCAGCTCTCCGGGACTAGGGTTAGCCAAAAACATTCAGTACTTC. Its translation: CASSSPGLGLAKNIQYF.

CDR3 loop: CASSNPRDTGELFF. The CDR3 DNA reads TGCGCCAGCAGCAATCCTAGGGACACCGGGGAGCTGTTTTTT. This chain uses TRBV5-1 with TRBJ2-2; D unclear. Germline-derived CDR1 and CDR2 are SGHRS and YFSETQ. The V end lost 4 bases, the J end lost 3 bases, and 10 bases lay between the germline ends. The CDR3 has 14 amino acids.

The gene calls are TRBV18 and TRBJ2-1; tentative D call: TRBD2 (5 bases). Per the germline V gene, CDR1 is KGHSH and CDR2 is LQKENI. Trimming took off 0 bases at V and 7 bases at J, with 10 bases between the two ends. This CDR3 spans 14 amino acids. The CDR3 DNA reads as TGTGCCAGCTCACCACCGGGCCGCGGGAATGAGCAGTTCTTC. Protein sequence: CASSPPGRGNEQFF.

This chain links TRBV6-5 with TRBJ2-6; D ambiguous. The germline gives CDR1 MNHEY, CDR2 SVGAGI. Deletions cut 6 bases from V and 4 bases from J, with 10 bases between. This CDR3 contains 14 residues. CDR3 loop: CASSSSLGANVLTF. In DNA, the CDR3 is TGTGCCAGCAGCTCCTCCCTGGGGGCCAACGTCCTGACTTTC.

V gene TRBV2 combines with J gene TRBJ2-4; no definite D call. The V end was cut by 7 bases, the J end by 6 bases, with 13 bases between. CDR3 length: 13 residues. In germline, CDR1 is SNHLY, CDR2 FYNNEI. The CDR3 sequence is CASMSSGRNIQYF. The DNA for the CDR3 is TGTGCCAGCATGTCCTCTGGACGAAACATTCAGTACTTC.

Points on this clone: A far larger clone is just one base off, so this is likely a read error. The rearrangement uses TRBV7-2 and TRBJ2-3; D is unclear. The CDR3 length is 16 residues. Germline-derived CDR1 and CDR2 are SGHTA and FQGNSA. Trimming shortened V by 0 bases and J by 1 base, and 11 bases separated the two germline ends. The chain's CDR3 is CASSLAPQCRTDTQYF. The DNA of the CDR3 is TGTGCCAGCAGCTTAGCGCCCCAGTGTCGCACAGATACGCAGTATTTT.

The chain joins TRBV2 to TRBJ2-1, with D unclear. The CDR3 length is 12 residues. V was clipped by 5 bases and J by 16 bases, with 18 bases between them. Germline values: CDR1 SNHLY, CDR2 FYNNEI. In DNA, the CDR3 is TGTGCCAGCAGTAACACAGAGCTTCCTACTTTCTTC. Its protein is CASSNTELPTFF.

This clone was seen a single time. V and J are TRBV11-3 and TRBJ2-2; 9 bases agree with TRBD1. This CDR3 contains 16 residues. Germline V gives CDR1 SGHNT, CDR2 YENEEA. J lost 3 bases, V lost 1 base, and 3 bases had no gene match. The CDR3, as DNA: TGTGCCAGCAGCTTAGTGGGACAGGGAGACACCGGGGAGCTGTTTTTT. Residues: CASSLVGQGDTGELFF. Drawing the rest from reference TRBV11-3 and TRBJ2-2, the complete variable domain is EAGVVQSPRYKIIEKKQPVAFWCNPISGHNTLYWYLQNLGQGPELLIRYENEEAVDDSQLPKDRFSAERLKGVDSTLKIQPAELGDSAVYLCASSLVGQGDTGELFFGEGSRLTVL.

This clone was seen a single time. V usage is TRBV5-1 and J usage is TRBJ2-1; possibly TRBD1 for D (5 bases). The CDR3 consists of 15 residues. Trimming took off 0 bases at V and 2 bases at J, with 9 bases between the two ends. Germline V gene sequence: CDR1 SGHRS, CDR2 YFSETQ. The CDR3 loop is CASSLGQITYNEQFF. CDR3 coding DNA: TGCGCCAGCAGCTTGGGACAGATAACCTACAATGAGCAGTTCTTC.

Ten or more counts support this clone. This chain uses TRBV7-8 with TRBJ2-7, with TRBD1 matching over 9 bases. The J segment lost 4 bases and the V segment lost 4 bases, leaving 17 bases of the junction unmatched. The CDR3 length is 18 residues. Germline CDR1 SGHVS, CDR2 FQNEAQ. The CDR3 spells CASSSGTGIIRPAYEQYF. The CDR3 region has the DNA TGTGCCAGCAGCTCTGGGACAGGGATTATCCGGCCGGCTTACGAGCAGTACTTC.

The CDR3 spells CASSDPNGEYQETQYF. The DNA for the CDR3 is TGTGCCAGCAGTGATCCCAACGGCGAGTACCAAGAGACCCAGTACTTC. The chain combines TRBV2 with TRBJ2-5; D uncertain. This CDR3 comprises 16 residues. CDR1 and CDR2 (germline): SNHLY, FYNNEI. V lost 3 bases and J 0 bases, leaving 14 bases between the germline ends.

The chain has TRBV9 and TRBJ1-4, with 11 nucleotides matching TRBD1. Trimming cost V 1 base and J 6 bases; bases outside gene matches: 5. The length of the CDR3 is 16 residues. Germline V gives CDR1 SGDLS, CDR2 YYNGEE. The CDR3, as DNA: TGTGCCAGCAGCGTATTTTGGGGACAGGGGGATGAAAAACTGTTTTTT. It codes for CASSVFWGQGDEKLFF. The full variable domain, its missing parts supplied by reference TRBV9 and TRBJ1-4, is DSGVTQTPKHLITATGQRVTLRCSPRSGDLSVYWYQQSLDQGLQFLIQYYNGEERAKGNILERFSAQQFPDLHSELNLSSLELGDSALYFCASSVFWGQGDEKLFFGSGTQLSVL.

The sample holds one count of this clone. The chain couples TRBV10-3 to TRBJ2-3; a weak D match, TRBD1 (5 bases). CDR1 is ENHRY and CDR2 is SYGVKD in the germline V gene. V lost 3 bases and J 2 bases, leaving 6 bases between the germline ends. The CDR3 loop spans 13 amino acids. CDR3 bases: TGTGCCATCAGTGACAGGGCCACAGATACGCAGTATTTT. It translates to CAISDRATDTQYF.

The V gene is TRBV19, the J gene TRBJ1-5; D is possibly TRBD1 (5 bases). The CDR3 is 13 amino acids. The germline V and J ends were trimmed by 2 bases and 7 bases, with 9 bases remaining between them. Germline assignment: CDR1 LNHDA and CDR2 SQIVND (reference sequence). CDR3: CASSIQGRQPQHF. The CDR3 coding sequence is TGTGCCAGTAGTATACAGGGCCGGCAGCCCCAGCATTTT.

The gene calls are TRBV5-1 and TRBJ2-3; possibly TRBD1 for D (6 bases). Germline CDR1 SGHRS, CDR2 YFSETQ. CDR3 length: 14 residues. The germline V and J ends were trimmed by 0 bases and 13 bases, with 18 bases remaining between them. The CDR3 DNA reads TGCGCCAGCAGCTTGGGAGGGGACATAAACTCGGAGTATTTT. Its translation is CASSLGGDINSEYF.

CDR3 DNA sequence: TGTGCCAGCAGCGTGGGACTAGCGGGAGTGGTCACAGATACGCAGTATTTT. Its translation: CASSVGLAGVVTDTQYF. The V call is TRBV9, the J call TRBJ2-3, with TRBD2 identical over 14 bases. V lost 2 bases to trimming and J lost 2 bases; unmatched junction nucleotides: 4. The CDR3 loop spans 17 amino acids. Germline V gives CDR1 SGDLS, CDR2 YYNGEE.

The V and J genes are TRBV11-2 and TRBJ1-1; TRBD1 is a possible D gene (5 bases). Trimming took off 1 base at V and 5 bases at J, with 23 bases between the two ends. Germline V lookup: CDR1 SGHAT, CDR2 FQNNGV. This CDR3 spans 18 amino acids. DNA for the CDR3: TGTGCCAGCAGCTTAGTCGGTCAGGGTTTGTCGACGAGAACTGAAGCTTTCTTT. It codes for CASSLVGQGLSTRTEAFF. The full variable domain, rest sourced from reference TRBV11-2 and TRBJ1-1, is EAGVAQSPRYKIIEKRQSVAFWCNPISGHATLYWYQQILGQGPKLLIQFQNNGVVDDSQLPKDRFSAERLKGVDSTLKIQPAKLEDSAVYLCASSLVGQGLSTRTEAFFGQGTRLTVV.

This chain connects TRBV2 to TRBJ1-5; D unclear. The CDR3 has 14 residues. In germline, CDR1 is SNHLY, CDR2 FYNNEI. Trimming stripped 3 bases from V and 3 bases from J, with 9 bases between. The CDR3 protein is CASSDSQTNQPQHF. CDR3 nucleotides: TGTGCCAGCAGTGACAGCCAGACCAATCAGCCCCAGCATTTT.

The chain couples TRBV9 to TRBJ2-1, with 7 bases matching TRBD1. CDR1 SGDLS and CDR2 YYNGEE come from the germline V gene. The CDR3 is 15 residues long. The junction had 12 bases not matched to a gene; V was cut back by 3 bases and J by 9 bases. The CDR3 DNA reads TGTGCCAGCAGCGAAGGGGGCAAATACAATACTGAGCAGTTCTTC. Its translation: CASSEGGKYNTEQFF.

This sequence joins TRBV6-6 and TRBJ1-2; 10 bases fit TRBD1. The CDR3 length is 15 residues. Germline values: CDR1 MNHNY, CDR2 SVGAGI (reference sequence). V gave up 4 bases and J gave up 7 bases; unmatched junction bases: 9. This CDR3 is CASSWLGQGEGGYTF. CDR3 nucleotide sequence: TGTGCCAGCAGTTGGCTTGGACAGGGGGAGGGTGGCTACACCTTC.

CDR3 DNA: TGCGCCAGCAGCTTGGATTCGGGTATCAGGAACACTGAAGCTTTCTTT. Translated: CASSLDSGIRNTEAFF. V is TRBV5-1 and J is TRBJ1-1; the D is unclear. V lost 0 bases, J lost 1 base, and 13 bases lay in between. The germline V gene encodes CDR1 SGHRS and CDR2 YFSETQ. The CDR3 is 16 amino acids.

V and J are TRBV11-2 and TRBJ2-2; possible D gene TRBD2, 6 bases. The V and J ends lost 1 base and 0 bases respectively, with 12 bases between them. Germline V gene data show CDR1 as SGHAT and CDR2 as FQNNGV. CDR3 size: 17 residues. DNA of the CDR3: TGTGCCAGCAGCTTAGTCGGGGGTTTGGCGAACACCGGGGAGCTGTTTTTT. The encoded protein is CASSLVGGLANTGELFF. Supplemented by reference TRBV11-2 and TRBJ2-2, the full variable domain reads EAGVAQSPRYKIIEKRQSVAFWCNPISGHATLYWYQQILGQGPKLLIQFQNNGVVDDSQLPKDRFSAERLKGVDSTLKIQPAKLEDSAVYLCASSLVGGLANTGELFFGEGSRLTVL.

Concerning this clone: This sequence may be a read error, since a much larger clone differs from it by one base. The CDR3 does not close with the conserved phenylalanine or tryptophan, likely indicating a read error. In DNA, the CDR3 is TGTGCCAGCAGCCCCCGGACAGGGGTGAACACTGAAGCTTTCCTT. Protein: CASSPRTGVNTEAFL. V gene TRBV11-2 combines with J gene TRBJ1-1; TRBD1 agrees at 9 bases. The CDR3 consists of 15 residues. V shed 5 bases and J 0 bases; nucleotides not matched to a gene: 4. The germline CDR1 and CDR2 sequences are SGHAT and FQNNGV.

V gene TRBV7-2 combines with J gene TRBJ2-2; no reliable D call. Germline V gene lookup returns CDR1 SGHTA and CDR2 FQGNSA. Trimming left V 5 bases short and J 8 bases short, with 12 bases between. The CDR3 is made up of 13 amino acids. The CDR3 DNA follows: TGTGCCAGCAGCCCCGCACGACAAGGGGAGCTGTTTTTT. Translation: CASSPARQGELFF.

The rearrangement joins TRBV11-2 to TRBJ2-3; D uncertain. Germline CDR1 is SGHAT and CDR2 is FQNNGV. The CDR3 totals 17 residues. V was cut by 0 bases and J by 1 base, with 14 bases left in between. DNA of the CDR3: TGTGCCAGCAGCTTAGATGGCATAGCTACGGGCACAGATACGCAGTATTTT. It yields the protein CASSLDGIATGTDTQYF.

The chain joins TRBV19 to TRBJ1-5; D unresolved. CDR1 and CDR2 from the germline V gene are LNHDA and SQIVND (reference sequence). With 8 bases removed from V and 0 bases from J, the gap between germline ends came to 8 bases. The CDR3 has 13 residues. In DNA, the CDR3 is TGTGCCAGTCGGCACTCTAGCAATCAGCCCCAGCATTTT. Its protein is CASRHSSNQPQHF.

The rearrangement uses TRBV6-5 and TRBJ2-3, with D perhaps matching TRBD2 (6 bases). CDR3 size: 15 residues. Germline CDR1 reads MNHEY; CDR2 reads SVGAGI. V dropped 3 bases and J dropped 6 bases, with 16 bases sitting between them. For the CDR3, the DNA is TGTGCCAGCAGTTATTCAGGGACTTTTGCGGATACGCAGTATTTT. Translating it yields CASSYSGTFADTQYF.

The chain is built from TRBV7-9 and TRBJ2-7; 9 bases fit TRBD2. This CDR3 spans 15 amino acids. Germline V gives CDR1 SEHNR, CDR2 FQNEAQ (reference sequence). The junction had 4 bases not matched to a gene; V was cut back by 1 base and J by 3 bases. The CDR3 loop reads CASSLDLAGHYEQYF. Written as DNA, the CDR3 is TGTGCCAGCAGCTTAGACCTAGCGGGGCACTACGAGCAGTACTTC.